This record looks at one T cell receptor (beta chain) sequence and its context. Clinical histories supplied by participants themselves formed the basis of cohort assignment. The entry originates in a study of blood T cell repertoires in COVID-19. Across the study: From T cells, B-cell-depleted T cells, or PBMCs came the material, which was cDNA or gDNA.

The CDR3 has 17 residues. Per germline, CDR1 MNHEY and CDR2 SMNVEV (reference sequence). V trimming: 5 bases; J trimming: 4 bases; junction bases outside the gene matches: 13. The authors' processing: How many nucleated cells were present was estimated from reference gene primer amplification. Repertoires were generated with immunoSEQ multiplex PCR, while TCRdb's copy carries only in-frame clones and drops some. Clonal size and the V and J genes are those of that table, whereas D and trimming came from the DNA. This sample carries approximately 150,000 clones, roughly 80% of them seen once, and the ten largest clones take about 5%.

The sequenced sample consisted of PBMCs or T cells enriched from blood (not recorded which). This chain connects TRBV27 to TRBJ2-1; 8 nucleotides agree with TRBD1. The sequence came from a woman aged 40 to 49 with acute COVID-19. The CDR3 is CASSPRQGFPPYNEQFF. The CDR3 region has the DNA TGTGCCAGCAGTCCTCGACAGGGGTTCCCCCCATACAATGAGCAGTTCTTC.